A single sample gave rise to the 24 T cell receptor beta chains below, sequenced in a study of T cells in Graves' hyperthyroidism and ophthalmopathy. From RNA transcripts, TCR beta CDR3 regions were amplified. In the first-round RT-PCR of the TCR CDR3, the HTBI primer set was used. TCRdb re-derived calls from the multiplex PCR reads in MiXCR, one entry per CDR3 protein. This sample carries over 700,000 distinct CDR3 sequences, 38% of them seen once, and the ten largest clones take 8.9%. Sequencing was performed on blood. The receptors were gathered from a man in his late teens or twenties with Graves' hyperthyroidism.

As to this clonotype: A single base separates this from a much larger clone, so it may be a read error. This chain links TRBV7-9 with TRBJ1-2; 7 bases match TRBD1. The CDR3 loop spans 14 amino acids. J lost 5 bases, V lost 3 bases, and 6 bases had no gene match. Germline V gives CDR1 SEHNR, CDR2 FQNEAQ (reference sequence). DNA for the CDR3: TGTGCCAGCAGCTTCACCGGGACAGCATATGGCTACACCTTC. Translated, it gives CASSFTGTAYGYTF.

Here the CDR3 DNA reads TGCGCCAGCAGCTTGGCCAGGGACGCCTACGAGCAGTACTTC. It codes for CASSLARDAYEQYF. This chain links TRBV5-1 with TRBJ2-7; D is perhaps TRBD1 or TRBD2 (5 bases each). The CDR3 consists of 14 residues. Germline V lookup: CDR1 SGHRS, CDR2 YFSETQ. The V end lost 0 bases, the J end lost 2 bases, and 9 bases lay between the germline ends. The full variable domain, its missing parts supplied by reference TRBV5-1 and TRBJ2-7, is KAGVTQTPRYLIKTRGQQVTLSCSPISGHRSVSWYQQTPGQGLQFLFEYFSETQRNKGNFPGRFSGRQFSNSRSEMNVSTLELGDSALYLCASSLARDAYEQYFGPGTRLTVT.

In this sample, this clonotype turned up many times. The chain is built from TRBV29-1 and TRBJ2-7; possibly TRBD1 or TRBD2 for D (5 bases each). The CDR3 runs 13 residues. Germline V gives CDR1 SQVTM, CDR2 ANQGSEA. The V end was cut by 4 bases, the J end by 3 bases, with 13 bases between. CDR3 nucleotide sequence: TGCAGCGTTGTGGGACGCAGAATCTACGAGCAGTACTTC. Translating gives CSVVGRRIYEQYF.

This clonotype was observed a few times. The chain links TRBV13 to TRBJ2-7; D remains ambiguous. CDR1 is PRHDT, CDR2 FYEKMQ, per germline (reference sequence). The CDR3 contains 13 residues. V was trimmed by 4 bases and J by 4 bases, leaving 11 bases between them. Here the CDR3 DNA reads TGTGCCAGCAGCTCCACGAAAAGATACGAGCAGTACTTC. Translated: CASSSTKRYEQYF.

The J gene is TRBJ2-7, the V gene TRBV4-1; no clear D. The germline V and J ends were trimmed by 1 base and 3 bases, with 10 bases remaining between them. Per germline, CDR1 MGHRA and CDR2 YSYEKL. The CDR3 extends over 14 amino acids. CDR3 sequence (DNA): TGCGCCAGCAGCCAAGGCGCCCTTAGCTACGAGCAGTACTTC. Translating gives CASSQGALSYEQYF.

The genes are TRBV9 and TRBJ2-2; D not certain. Germline CDR1 is SGDLS and CDR2 is YYNGEE. Trimming took off 0 bases at V and 7 bases at J, with 13 bases between the two ends. CDR3 length equals 15 residues. The CDR3 DNA follows: TGTGCCAGCAGCGTAGGAATCGGGTCTGGCGGGGAGCTGTTTTTT. Translating it yields CASSVGIGSGGELFF.

The chain has TRBV5-1 and TRBJ1-1; D gene ambiguous. Per the germline V gene, CDR1 is SGHRS and CDR2 is YFSETQ. The CDR3 contains 14 residues. The V and J ends lost 5 bases and 4 bases respectively, with 15 bases between them. As DNA, the CDR3 is TGCGCCAGCAGGGGCAGAATAATGACCACTGAAGCTTTCTTT. As protein: CASRGRIMTTEAFF.

This clonotype was seen a single time. V usage is TRBV29-1 and J usage is TRBJ1-2, with 9 bases fitting TRBD1. This CDR3 has 11 residues. Per germline, CDR1 SQVTM and CDR2 ANQGSEA. V shed 8 bases, J shed 3 bases, and the junction held 1 base outside the gene matches. DNA of the CDR3: TGCAGCTGGACAGGGGACTATGGCTACACCTTC. It codes for CSWTGDYGYTF. The full variable domain, with the rest looked up from reference TRBV29-1 and TRBJ1-2, is SAVISQKPSRDICQRGTSLTIQCQVDSQVTMMFWYRQQPGQSLTLIATANQGSEATYESGFVIDKFPISRPNLTFSTLTVSNMSPEDSSIYLCSWTGDYGYTFGSGTRLTVV.

The gene calls are TRBV6-1 and TRBJ2-5; 10 bases line up with TRBD1. Trimming cost V 5 bases and J 1 base; bases outside gene matches: 10. Germline V gives CDR1 MNHNS, CDR2 SASEGT. The CDR3 totals 17 residues. The chain's CDR3 is CASSPGQGYARQETQYF. The DNA of the CDR3 is TGTGCCAGCAGTCCGGGACAGGGGTACGCCCGCCAAGAGACCCAGTACTTC.

Ten or more counts support this clonotype. The gene calls are TRBV29-1 and TRBJ1-2; D not resolved. This CDR3 region has 11 residues. Germline CDR1 reads SQVTM; CDR2 reads ANQGSEA. V was shortened by 6 bases and J by 6 bases, with 11 bases between the two germline ends. Here the CDR3 DNA reads TGCAGCGTCACACCCGACGATGGCTACACCTTC. Protein product: CSVTPDDGYTF.

This clonotype was seen repeatedly, ten times or more. The chain uses TRBV2 and TRBJ2-2; D gene uncertain. V was clipped by 6 bases and J by 5 bases, with 4 bases between them. The germline CDR1 and CDR2 sequences are SNHLY and FYNNEI. This CDR3 spans 11 amino acids. In nucleotides, the CDR3 is TGTGCCAGCAGATCAACCGGGGAGCTGTTTTTT. It is translated as CASRSTGELFF.

CDR3 protein: CASSFGGGRGTYEQYF. CDR3 coding DNA: TGTGCCAGCAGTTTTGGCGGTGGCAGGGGGACCTACGAGCAGTACTTC. The chain combines TRBV7-9 with TRBJ2-7; 7 bases map to TRBD1. Germline V gene sequence: CDR1 SEHNR, CDR2 FQNEAQ (reference sequence). CDR3 length: 16 residues. The junction had 13 bases not matched to a gene; V was cut back by 6 bases and J by 2 bases.

To note about this clonotype: Its ends do not fully match the called genes, so a read error is possible. The chain combines TRBV10-3 with TRBJ1-1; D remains unclear. The germline gives CDR1 ENHRY, CDR2 SYGVKD. The CDR3 totals 14 residues. CDR3 sequence reads: CASSEAEANTEAFF. CDR3 coding DNA: TGTGCCAGCAGTGAAGCCGAGGCGAACACTGAAGCTTTCTTT.

This clonotype has only a few counts. This rearrangement joins TRBV6-5 to TRBJ1-5; no definite D call. With 2 bases removed from V and 2 bases from J, the gap between germline ends came to 13 bases. Per germline, CDR1 MNHEY and CDR2 SVGAGI. This CDR3 contains 16 residues. This chain's CDR3 is CASSYAARGRNQPQHF. In nucleotides, the CDR3 is TGTGCCAGCAGTTACGCCGCGCGGGGTCGCAATCAGCCCCAGCATTTT.

This clonotype was picked up many times. The chain joins TRBV5-1 to TRBJ1-2, with 10 bases that match TRBD1. V lost 3 bases and J lost 6; bases outside the gene matches: 5. This CDR3 comprises 14 residues. CDR1 SGHRS and CDR2 YFSETQ come from the germline V gene. CDR3 nucleotide sequence: TGCGCCAGCAGCTCGACAGGGGGCGGCCATGGCTACACCTTC. Protein sequence: CASSSTGGGHGYTF. Based on the CDR3 plus reference TRBV5-1 and TRBJ1-2, the full variable domain is KAGVTQTPRYLIKTRGQQVTLSCSPISGHRSVSWYQQTPGQGLQFLFEYFSETQRNKGNFPGRFSGRQFSNSRSEMNVSTLELGDSALYLCASSSTGGGHGYTFGSGTRLTVV.

Ten or more counts support this clonotype. The genes are TRBV20-1 and TRBJ1-1; D is ambiguous. The CDR3 runs 14 residues. CDR1 is DFQATT, CDR2 SNEGSKA, per germline (reference sequence). V gave up 0 bases and J gave up 0 bases, with 8 bases separating them. The CDR3 region is CSARDHGMNTEAFF. The CDR3 DNA reads as TGCAGTGCTAGAGATCACGGGATGAACACTGAAGCTTTCTTT.

Concerning this clonotype: A much more abundant neighbour one base away suggests this may be a read error. This chain joins TRBV29-1 and TRBJ2-7; 7 bases line up with TRBD2. Germline V gene sequence: CDR1 SQVTM, CDR2 ANQGSEA. The CDR3 extends over 15 amino acids. The CDR3 DNA reads as TGCAGCGTTGAAGTCCTTGCGGGAGCCTCCTACGAGCAGTGCTTC. Its protein product is CSVEVLAGASYEQCF.

The chain joins TRBV7-9 to TRBJ1-4, with a possible D match to TRBD1 (6 bases). The CDR3 totals 15 residues. Germline loops: CDR1 SEHNR, CDR2 FQNEAQ (reference sequence). V lost 5 bases and J lost 4, with 14 bases in between. In DNA, the CDR3 is TGTGCCAGCAGCCCGAGGGACACTGGTAATGAAAAACTGTTTTTT. Residues: CASSPRDTGNEKLFF.

The V gene is TRBV7-2, the J gene TRBJ2-7; 7 bases match TRBD1. Germline V CDR1 and CDR2: SGHTA, FQGNSA. V dropped 7 bases and J dropped 7; count of bases not matched to a gene: 10. CDR3 size: 13 residues. In nucleotides, the CDR3 is TGTGCCAGCACCCTTGGGACAGCGACAGAGCAGTACTTC. It specifies CASTLGTATEQYF. The complete variable domain, with remaining parts taken from reference TRBV7-2 and TRBJ2-7, reads GAGVSQSPSNKVTEKGKDVELRCDPISGHTALYWYRQSLGQGLEFLIYFQGNSAPDKSGLPSDRFSAERTGGSVSTLTIQRTQQEDSAVYLCASTLGTATEQYFGPGTRLTVT.

This clonotype was picked up many times. The genes are TRBV20-1 and TRBJ1-6, with TRBD1 as a possible D gene (5 bases). The CDR3 has 14 residues. CDR1 is DFQATT and CDR2 is SNEGSKA in the germline V gene (reference sequence). V gave up 3 bases and J gave up 6 bases, with 12 bases separating them. For the CDR3, the DNA is TGCAGTGCTAGTAGGGGAAAAGCTAATTCACCCCTCCACTTT. Translated, it gives CSASRGKANSPLHF.

The chain employs TRBV10-2 and TRBJ2-7, with 8 bases that match TRBD1. Germline CDR1 and CDR2: WSHSY and SAAADI. The CDR3 extends over 13 amino acids. V lost 4 bases, J lost 6 bases, and 5 bases stayed unmatched. Written as DNA, the CDR3 is TGCGCCAGCAGTGCCGGAGACAGGGGCGAGCAGTACTTC. Its protein product is CASSAGDRGEQYF.

The chain links TRBV10-3 to TRBJ1-5; no clear D. The CDR3 runs 15 residues. The V and J ends lost 2 bases and 6 bases respectively, with 14 bases between them. Germline CDR1 and CDR2: ENHRY and SYGVKD. The CDR3 DNA sequence: TGTGCCATCAGTGAGGGTCTTGCCGGATTTCAGCCCCAGCATTTT. As protein: CAISEGLAGFQPQHF.

The chain carries TRBV4-1 and TRBJ1-5; possibly TRBD1 for D (5 bases). Looked up from germline, CDR1 is MGHRA and CDR2 is YSYEKL. This CDR3 has 14 residues. Trimming removed 1 base at V and 7 bases at J, with 11 bases between. The DNA of the CDR3 is TGCGCCAGCAGCCAAGTGAGGGGATGGCAGCCCCAGCATTTT. This gives the protein CASSQVRGWQPQHF.

The J gene is TRBJ1-4, the V gene TRBV7-9; weak D call: TRBD1 (6 bases). V lost 0 bases and J lost 4, with 12 bases in between. The CDR3 contains 16 residues. CDR1 SEHNR and CDR2 FQNEAQ come from the germline V gene (reference sequence). CDR3 region: CASSLAVGQFNEKLFF. The CDR3 coding sequence is TGTGCCAGCAGCTTAGCCGTCGGACAGTTTAATGAAAAACTGTTTTTT.